This T cell receptor beta chain is from a study of OX40 agonist ivuxolimab in advanced cancers. Whole-study context: Dose-escalation patients were diagnosed with hepatocellular carcinoma, melanoma, renal cell cancer or head and neck cancer. Study results and caveats: CD4+ and CD8+ T cells in blood underwent clonal expansion by week 6 at 0.1 to 3.0 mg/kg. Near-lowest levels of clonal expansion characterized partial responders at 0.1-3.0 mg/kg.

This table comes from immunoSEQ multiplex PCR, and its TCRdb copy is limited to in-frame clones, with some not included. The sample shows 65,000 or so clones, approximately 85% of them seen only once. A remark on this clone: Its specificity is unknown.

The sampling schedule covered blood at baseline, cycle 4 day 1, and cycle 7 day 1. The receptor was derived from an adult with an advanced solid tumor such as melanoma, head and neck, liver or kidney cancer. The sequenced sample was CD4+ or CD8+ T cells sorted from blood, obtained in a trial of the OX40 agonist ivuxolimab.

The CDR3 loop is CASSLDVGQPQHF. The CDR3 DNA reads TGTGCCAGCAGCTTGGATGTTGGTCAGCCCCAGCATTTT. The V and J genes are TRBV5-8 and TRBJ1-5, with D unclear. The CDR3 has 13 amino acids. Trimming stripped 0 bases from V and 6 bases from J, with 7 bases between. Germline V gene data show CDR1 as SGHTS and CDR2 as YDEGEE.